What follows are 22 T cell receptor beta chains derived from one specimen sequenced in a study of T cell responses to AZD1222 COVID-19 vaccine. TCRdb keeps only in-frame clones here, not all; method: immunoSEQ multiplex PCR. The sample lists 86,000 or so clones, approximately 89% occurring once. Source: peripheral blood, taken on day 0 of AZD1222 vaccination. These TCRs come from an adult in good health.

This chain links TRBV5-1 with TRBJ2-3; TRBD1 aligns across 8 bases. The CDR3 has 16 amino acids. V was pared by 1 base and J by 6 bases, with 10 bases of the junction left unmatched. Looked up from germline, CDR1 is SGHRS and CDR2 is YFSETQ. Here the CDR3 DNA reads TGCGCCAGCAGCTTGTCCGGGACAGGAATTTCGGATACGCAGTATTTT. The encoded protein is CASSLSGTGISDTQYF.

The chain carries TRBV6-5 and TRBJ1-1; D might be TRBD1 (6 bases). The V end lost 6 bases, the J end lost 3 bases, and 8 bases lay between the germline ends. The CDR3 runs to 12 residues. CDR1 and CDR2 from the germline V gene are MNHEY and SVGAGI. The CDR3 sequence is CASSTGYTEAFF. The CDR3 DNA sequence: TGTGCCAGCAGCACAGGGTACACTGAAGCTTTCTTT.

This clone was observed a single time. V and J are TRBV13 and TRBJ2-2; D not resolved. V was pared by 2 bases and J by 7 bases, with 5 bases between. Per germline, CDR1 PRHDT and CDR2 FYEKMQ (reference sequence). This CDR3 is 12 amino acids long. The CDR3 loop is CASSLTFGELFF. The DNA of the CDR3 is TGTGCCAGCAGCTTAACGTTCGGGGAGCTGTTTTTT.

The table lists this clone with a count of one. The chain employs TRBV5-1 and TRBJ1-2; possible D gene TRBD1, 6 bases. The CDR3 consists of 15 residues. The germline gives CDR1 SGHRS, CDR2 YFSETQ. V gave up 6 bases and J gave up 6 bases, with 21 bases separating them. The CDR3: CASNLRAGDYDGYTF. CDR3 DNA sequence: TGCGCCAGCAATCTCCGAGCAGGGGATTATGATGGCTACACCTTC.

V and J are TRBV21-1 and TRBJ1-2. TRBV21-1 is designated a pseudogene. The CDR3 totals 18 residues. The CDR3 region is CASSKGDNSQSGNYGYTF. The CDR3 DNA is TGTGCCAGCAGCAAGGGGGACAACTCCCAAAGCGGGAACTATGGCTACACCTTC.

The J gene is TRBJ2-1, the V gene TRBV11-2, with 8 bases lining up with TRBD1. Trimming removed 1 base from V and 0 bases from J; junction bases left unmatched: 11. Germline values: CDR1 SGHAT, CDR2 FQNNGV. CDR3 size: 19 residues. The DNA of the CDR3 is TGTGCCAGCAGCTTAGTGGGGAGGACAGGGCCAAGCTCCTACAATGAGCAGTTCTTC. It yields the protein CASSLVGRTGPSSYNEQFF.

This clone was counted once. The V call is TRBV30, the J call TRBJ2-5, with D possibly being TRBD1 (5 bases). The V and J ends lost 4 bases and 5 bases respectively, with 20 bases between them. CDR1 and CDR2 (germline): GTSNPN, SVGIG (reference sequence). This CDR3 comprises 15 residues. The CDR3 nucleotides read TGTGCCTGGATGAAGGGGAATTCGCGGTCGGAGACCCAGTACTTC. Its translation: CAWMKGNSRSETQYF. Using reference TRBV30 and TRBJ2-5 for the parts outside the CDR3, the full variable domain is SQTIHQWPATLVQPVGSPLSLECTVEGTSNPNLYWYRQAAGRGLQLLFYSVGIGQISSEVPQNLSASRPQDRQFILSSKKLLLSDSGFYLCAWMKGNSRSETQYFGPGTRLLVL.

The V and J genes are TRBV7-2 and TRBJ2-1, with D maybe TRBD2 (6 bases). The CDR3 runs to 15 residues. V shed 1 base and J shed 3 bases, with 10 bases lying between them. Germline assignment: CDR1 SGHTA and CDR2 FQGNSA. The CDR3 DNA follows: TGTGCCAGCAGCTTAGAAGTTAGCGGCTACAATGAGCAGTTCTTC. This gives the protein CASSLEVSGYNEQFF.

CDR3: CAWRWTGGTEAFF. CDR3 sequence (DNA): TGTGCCTGGAGGTGGACAGGGGGAACTGAAGCTTTCTTT. This chain joins TRBV30 and TRBJ1-1, with 10 bases lining up with TRBD1. J gave up 5 bases and V 3 bases, and 3 bases lay outside the gene matches. Germline lookup yields CDR1 GTSNPN and CDR2 SVGIG (reference sequence). The CDR3 totals 13 residues.

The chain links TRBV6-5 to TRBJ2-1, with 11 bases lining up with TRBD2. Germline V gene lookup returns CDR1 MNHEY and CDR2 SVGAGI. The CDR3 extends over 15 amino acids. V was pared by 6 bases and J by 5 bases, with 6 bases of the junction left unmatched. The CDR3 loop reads CASSSIAGGDNEQFF. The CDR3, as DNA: TGTGCCAGCAGCTCTATAGCGGGAGGGGACAATGAGCAGTTCTTC.

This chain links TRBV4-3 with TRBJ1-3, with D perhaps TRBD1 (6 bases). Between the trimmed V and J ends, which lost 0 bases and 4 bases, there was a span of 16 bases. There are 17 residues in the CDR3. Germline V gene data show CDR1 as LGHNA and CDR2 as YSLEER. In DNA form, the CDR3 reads TGCGCCAGCAGCCAAGATCTAGGTGGGGGCGCCGGAAACACCATATATTTT. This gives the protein CASSQDLGGGAGNTIYF.

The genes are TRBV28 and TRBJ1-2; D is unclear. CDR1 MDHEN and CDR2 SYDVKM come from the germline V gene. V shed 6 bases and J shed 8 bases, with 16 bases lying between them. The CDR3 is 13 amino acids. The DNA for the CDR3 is TGTGCCAGCAGCCCCCCGGCCACCCAAGGCTACACCTTC. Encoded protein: CASSPPATQGYTF.

DNA for the CDR3: TGTGCCAGCAGCCTTGATCACGTTCGATCACCCCTCCACTTT. Amino acids: CASSLDHVRSPLHF. This chain joins TRBV7-2 and TRBJ1-6; D remains unclear. The ends were cut back, 5 bases at V and 10 bases at J, with 15 bases in the middle. Germline V gene data show CDR1 as SGHTA and CDR2 as FQGNSA. The CDR3 length is 14 residues.

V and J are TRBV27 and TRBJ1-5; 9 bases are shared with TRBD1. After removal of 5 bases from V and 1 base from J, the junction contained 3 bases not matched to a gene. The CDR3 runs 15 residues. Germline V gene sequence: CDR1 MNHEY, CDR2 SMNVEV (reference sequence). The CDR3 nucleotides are TGTGCCAGCAGTCCCGGGACAGGGAGCAATCAGCCCCAGCATTTT. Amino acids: CASSPGTGSNQPQHF.

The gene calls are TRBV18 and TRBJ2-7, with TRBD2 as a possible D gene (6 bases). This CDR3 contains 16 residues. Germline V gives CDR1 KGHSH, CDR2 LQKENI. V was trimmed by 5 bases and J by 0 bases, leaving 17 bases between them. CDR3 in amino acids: CASSASGLASSYEQYF. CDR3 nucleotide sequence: TGTGCCAGCTCAGCTTCGGGGCTAGCGTCCTCCTACGAGCAGTACTTC.

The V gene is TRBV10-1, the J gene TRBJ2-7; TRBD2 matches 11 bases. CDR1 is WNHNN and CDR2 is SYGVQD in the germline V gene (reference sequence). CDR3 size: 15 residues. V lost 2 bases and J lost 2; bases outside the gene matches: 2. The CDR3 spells CASSEASGGTYEQYF. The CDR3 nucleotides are TGCGCCAGCAGTGAGGCTAGCGGGGGGACCTACGAGCAGTACTTC.

This CDR3 reads CASSPGGGSGNTIYF. DNA of the CDR3: TGTGCCAGCAGTCCCGGTGGGGGCTCTGGAAACACCATATATTTT. The chain recombines TRBV28 with TRBJ1-3; possibly TRBD1 for D (5 bases). The germline CDR1 and CDR2 sequences are MDHEN and SYDVKM. Trimming left V 5 bases short and J 0 bases short, with 11 bases between. This CDR3 has 15 residues.

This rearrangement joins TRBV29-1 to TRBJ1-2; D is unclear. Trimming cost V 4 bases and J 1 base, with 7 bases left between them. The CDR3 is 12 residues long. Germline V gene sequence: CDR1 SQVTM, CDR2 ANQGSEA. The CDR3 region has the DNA TGCAGCGTTGTGGTCAGTAACTATGGCTACACCTTC. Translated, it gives CSVVVSNYGYTF.

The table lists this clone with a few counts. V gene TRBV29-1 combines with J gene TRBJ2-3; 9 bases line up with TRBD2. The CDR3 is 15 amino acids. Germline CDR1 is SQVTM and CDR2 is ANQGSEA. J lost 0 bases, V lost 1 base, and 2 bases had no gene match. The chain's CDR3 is CSVEGLADSTDTQYF. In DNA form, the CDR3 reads TGCAGCGTTGAAGGACTAGCGGATAGCACAGATACGCAGTATTTT.

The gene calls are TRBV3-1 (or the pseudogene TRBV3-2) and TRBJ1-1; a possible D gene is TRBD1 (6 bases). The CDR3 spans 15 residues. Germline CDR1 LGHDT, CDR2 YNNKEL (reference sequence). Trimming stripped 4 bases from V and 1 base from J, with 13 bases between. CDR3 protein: CASSRTAGGNTEAFF. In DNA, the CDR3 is TGTGCCAGCAGCCGGACAGCCGGTGGGAACACTGAAGCTTTCTTT.

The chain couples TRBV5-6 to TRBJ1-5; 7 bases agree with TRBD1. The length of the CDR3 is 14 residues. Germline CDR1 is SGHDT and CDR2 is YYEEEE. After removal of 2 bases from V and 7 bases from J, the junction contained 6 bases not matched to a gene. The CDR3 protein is CASSFYRGRQPQHF. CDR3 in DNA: TGTGCCAGCAGCTTCTACAGGGGACGACAGCCCCAGCATTTT.

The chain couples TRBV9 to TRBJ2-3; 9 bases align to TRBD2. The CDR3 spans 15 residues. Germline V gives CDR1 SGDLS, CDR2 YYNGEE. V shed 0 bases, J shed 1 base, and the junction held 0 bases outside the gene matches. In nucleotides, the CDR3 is TGTGCCAGCAGCGTAGCTAGCGGGGGCACAGATACGCAGTATTTT. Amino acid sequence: CASSVASGGTDTQYF. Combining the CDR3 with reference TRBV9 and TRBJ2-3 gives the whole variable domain DSGVTQTPKHLITATGQRVTLRCSPRSGDLSVYWYQQSLDQGLQFLIQYYNGEERAKGNILERFSAQQFPDLHSELNLSSLELGDSALYFCASSVASGGTDTQYFGPGTRLTVL.